Included here is one TCR beta chain sequence, with context. This entry comes from a study of blood T cell repertoires in COVID-19. Overall study: From T cells, B-cell-depleted T cells, or PBMCs came the material, which was cDNA or gDNA.

Losses at the gene ends were 9 bases for V and 7 bases for J; bases not matched to a gene: 10. The CDR3 sequence is 16 residues long. Germline CDR1 and CDR2: LGHNT and FRNRAP. The data were produced by immunoSEQ multiplex PCR, yet TCRdb's version contains in-frame clones alone and is incomplete. Among around 84,000 clones listed, roughly 80% were seen once. The TCR sequence derives from a man in his fifties or sixties with COVID-19, enrolled during active disease. Sequencing was done on a sample of peripheral blood. The V and J genes are TRBV12-5 and TRBJ2-3; 16 bases align to TRBD2. The CDR3 here is CASERGLAGGPNTQYF. The CDR3 nucleotides are TGTGCTAGCGAAAGGGGACTAGCGGGAGGGCCGAATACGCAGTATTTT.